Described below is a single T cell receptor beta chain sequence and its context. This entry comes from a study of blood T cell repertoires in COVID-19. Data came from immunoSEQ multiplex PCR; TCRdb stores just in-frame clones and leaves some out. The table shows around 120,000 clones, with 87% occurring only once. Sequenced material: peripheral blood. The receptor was derived from a woman aged 70-85 years with acute or convalescent COVID-19.

In nucleotides, the CDR3 is TGCGCCAGCAGCCAAGAGACAGGGGCTAACTATGGCTACACCTTC. Its translation: CASSQETGANYGYTF. V and J are TRBV5-1 and TRBJ1-2; 8 bases agree with TRBD1. The CDR3 has 15 amino acids. The V and J ends lost 4 bases and 0 bases, in that order; junction bases with no gene match: 5. Germline CDR1 reads SGHRS; CDR2 reads YFSETQ.